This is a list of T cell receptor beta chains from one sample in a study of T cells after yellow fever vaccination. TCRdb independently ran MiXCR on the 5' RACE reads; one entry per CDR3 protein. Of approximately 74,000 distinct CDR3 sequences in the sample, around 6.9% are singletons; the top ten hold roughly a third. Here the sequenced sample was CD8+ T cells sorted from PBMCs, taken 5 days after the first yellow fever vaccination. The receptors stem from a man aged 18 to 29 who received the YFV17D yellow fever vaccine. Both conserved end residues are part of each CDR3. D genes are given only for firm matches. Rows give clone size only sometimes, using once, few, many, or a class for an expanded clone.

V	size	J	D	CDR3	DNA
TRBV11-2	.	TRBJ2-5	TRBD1	CASSSYRGGETQYF	TGTGCCAGCAGCTCCTACAGGGGTGGAGAGACCCAGTACTTC
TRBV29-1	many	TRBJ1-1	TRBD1	CSVGSGTGVSKAFF	TGCAGCGTTGGGAGCGGGACAGGGGTTTCTAAAGCTTTCTTT
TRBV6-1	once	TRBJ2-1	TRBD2	CTSSRSGGLYNEQFF	TGTACCAGCAGTAGAAGCGGGGGCTTGTACAATGAGCAGTTCTTC
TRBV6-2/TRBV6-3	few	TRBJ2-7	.	CASSSGRPPYEQYF	TGTGCCAGCAGTTCAGGACGACCCCCCTACGAGCAGTACTTC
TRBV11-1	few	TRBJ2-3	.	CASSLDGRPPETRNTQYF	TGTGCCAGCAGCTTGGATGGGAGGCCACCCGAAACGCGGAATACGCAGTATTTT
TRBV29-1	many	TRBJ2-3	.	CSVEYGSQADTQYF	TGCAGCGTTGAATATGGCTCCCAGGCAGATACGCAGTATTTT
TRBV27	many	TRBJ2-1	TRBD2	CASSYLAAYNEQFF	TGTGCCAGCAGTTACCTAGCGGCTTACAATGAGCAGTTCTTC
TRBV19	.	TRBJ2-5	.	CASSIVYLVCVTQYF	TGTGCCAGTAGTATAGTGTACCTAGTGTGCGTGACCCAGTACTTC
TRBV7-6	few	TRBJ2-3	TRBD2	CASSSPVGAGGHTDTQYF	TGTGCCAGCAGCTCGCCTGTAGGAGCGGGGGGACACACAGATACGCAGTATTTT
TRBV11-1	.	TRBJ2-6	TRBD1	CASSRDRSLPSGANVLTF	TGTGCCAGCAGCCGGGACAGGTCTCTCCCCTCTGGGGCCAACGTCCTGACTTTC
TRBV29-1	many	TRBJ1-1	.	CSAGPNTEAFF	TGCAGCGCGGGACCTAACACTGAAGCTTTCTTT
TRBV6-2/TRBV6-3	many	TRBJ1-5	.	CASSYRRGNQPQHF	TGTGCCAGCAGTTACCGGAGAGGCAATCAGCCCCAGCATTTT
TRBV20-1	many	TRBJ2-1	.	CSASPERGHEQFF	TGCAGTGCTAGTCCGGAGAGGGGCCATGAGCAGTTCTTC
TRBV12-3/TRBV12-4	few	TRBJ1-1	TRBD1	CASSPAQGGNTEAFF	TGTGCCAGCAGCCCCGCTCAGGGGGGGAACACTGAAGCTTTCTTT
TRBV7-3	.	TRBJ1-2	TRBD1	CASSLTSTTGIGEGYTF	TGTGCCAGCAGCTTAACATCGACGACAGGGATAGGAGAAGGCTACACCTTC
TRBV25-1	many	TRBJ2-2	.	CASSDGVGGTGELFF	TGTGCCAGCAGTGATGGAGTAGGAGGTACCGGGGAGCTGTTTTTT
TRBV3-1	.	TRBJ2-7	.	CASSDLFSGIDEQYF	TGTGCCAGCAGCGACCTCTTTTCAGGGATCGACGAGCAGTACTTC
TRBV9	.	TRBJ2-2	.	CASSVVQGAGELFF	TGTGCCAGCAGCGTAGTACAGGGAGCCGGGGAGCTGTTTTTT
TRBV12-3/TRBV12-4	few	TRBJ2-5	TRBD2	CASRTGTRTLTQYF	TGTGCCAGCAGAACCGGGACTAGGACCCTCACCCAGTACTTC
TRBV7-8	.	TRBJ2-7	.	CASSLAGRNSYEQYF	TGTGCCAGCAGCTTAGCCGGGCGGAACTCCTACGAGCAGTACTTC
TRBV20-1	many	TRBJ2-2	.	CRKSLGGKSGSGGELFF	TGCAGGAAATCTTTGGGGGGCAAATCGGGCTCCGGCGGGGAGCTGTTTTTT
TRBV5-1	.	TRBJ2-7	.	CASSWAGDEQYF	TGCGCCAGCAGCTGGGCAGGGGACGAGCAGTACTTC
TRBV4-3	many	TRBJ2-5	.	CASSQEWGGSETQYF	TGCGCCAGCAGCCAAGAATGGGGGGGCTCGGAGACCCAGTACTTC
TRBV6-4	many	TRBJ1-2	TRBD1	CASSDSPGQGAESYTF	TGTGCCAGCAGTGACTCCCCCGGGCAGGGGGCAGAGAGCTACACCTTC
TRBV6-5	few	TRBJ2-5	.	CASSYQDSVETQYF	TGTGCCAGCAGTTACCAGGACAGTGTGGAGACCCAGTACTTC
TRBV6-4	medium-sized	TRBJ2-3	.	CASSDGGATDTQYF	TGTGCCAGCAGTGACGGGGGGGCGACAGATACGCAGTATTTT
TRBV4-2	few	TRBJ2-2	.	CASSPRDGLNTGELFF	TGTGCCAGCAGCCCCCGGGACGGACTGAACACCGGGGAGCTGTTTTTT
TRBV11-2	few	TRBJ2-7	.	CASSLYEQYF	TGTGCCAGCAGCCTCTACGAGCAGTACTTC
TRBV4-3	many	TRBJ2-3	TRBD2	CASSHRLAGGPSTDTQYF	TGCGCCAGCAGCCACCGACTAGCGGGGGGGCCTAGCACAGATACGCAGTATTTT
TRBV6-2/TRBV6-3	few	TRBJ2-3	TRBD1	CASSETGNTDTQYF	TGTGCCAGCAGTGAGACAGGGAACACAGATACGCAGTATTTT
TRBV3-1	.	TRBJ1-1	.	CASSQAGRGRTEAFF	TGTGCCAGCAGCCAAGCGGGCAGGGGAAGGACTGAAGCTTTCTTT
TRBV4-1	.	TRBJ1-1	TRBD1	CASSGQGAQTEAFF	TGCGCCAGCAGCGGACAGGGGGCGCAGACTGAAGCTTTCTTT
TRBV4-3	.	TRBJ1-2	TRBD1	CASSRTIDRGPNYGYTF	TGCGCCAGCAGCCGTACTATAGACAGGGGCCCTAACTATGGCTACACCTTC
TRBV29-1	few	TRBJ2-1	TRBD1	CSVEAGGRYEQFF	TGCAGCGTTGAGGCAGGGGGCAGGTATGAGCAGTTCTTC
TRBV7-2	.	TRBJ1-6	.	CASSQIASPSLHF	TGTGCCAGCAGCCAGATAGCTTCGCCTTCCCTCCACTTT